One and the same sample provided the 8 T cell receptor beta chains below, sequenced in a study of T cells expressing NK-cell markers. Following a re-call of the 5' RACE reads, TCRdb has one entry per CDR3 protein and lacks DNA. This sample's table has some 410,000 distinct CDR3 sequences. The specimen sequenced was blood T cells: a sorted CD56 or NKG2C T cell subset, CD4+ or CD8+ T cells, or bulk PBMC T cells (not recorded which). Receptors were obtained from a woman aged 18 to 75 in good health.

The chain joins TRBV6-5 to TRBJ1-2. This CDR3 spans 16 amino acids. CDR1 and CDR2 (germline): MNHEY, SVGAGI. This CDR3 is CASSYSPKGLDYGYTF.

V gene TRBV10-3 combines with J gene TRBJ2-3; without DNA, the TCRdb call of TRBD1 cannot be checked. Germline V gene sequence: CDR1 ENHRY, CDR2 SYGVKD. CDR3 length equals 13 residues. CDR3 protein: CAISTDSYDTQYF.

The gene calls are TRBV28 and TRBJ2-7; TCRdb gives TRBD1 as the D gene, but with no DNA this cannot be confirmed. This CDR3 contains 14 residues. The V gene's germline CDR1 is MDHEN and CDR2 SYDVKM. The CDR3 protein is CASSYRGRPGEQYF.

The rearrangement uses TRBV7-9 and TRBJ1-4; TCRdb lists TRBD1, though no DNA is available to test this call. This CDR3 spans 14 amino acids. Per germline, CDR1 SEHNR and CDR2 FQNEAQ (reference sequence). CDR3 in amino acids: CASSSTGGDEKLFF.

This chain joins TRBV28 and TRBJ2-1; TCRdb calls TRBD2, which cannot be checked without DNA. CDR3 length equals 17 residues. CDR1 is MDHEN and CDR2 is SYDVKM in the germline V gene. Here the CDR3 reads CASSLRGAGSSYNEQFF.

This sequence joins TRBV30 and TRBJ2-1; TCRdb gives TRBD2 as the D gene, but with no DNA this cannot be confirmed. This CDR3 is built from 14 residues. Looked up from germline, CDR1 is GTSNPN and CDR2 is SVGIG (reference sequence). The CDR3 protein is CAWSLAGGYNEQFF.

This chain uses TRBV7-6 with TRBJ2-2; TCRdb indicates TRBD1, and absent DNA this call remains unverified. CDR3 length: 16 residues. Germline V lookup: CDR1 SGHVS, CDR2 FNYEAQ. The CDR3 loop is CASRLTGQGVTGELFF.

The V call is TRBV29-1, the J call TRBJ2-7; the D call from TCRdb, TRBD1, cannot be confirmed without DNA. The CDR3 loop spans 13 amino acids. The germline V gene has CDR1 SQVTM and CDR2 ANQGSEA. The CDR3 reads CSVGGALTYEQYF.